This T cell receptor (beta chain) is drawn from a study of blood T cells in healthy people across ages. Study-wide context: About one barcoded beta molecule per two T cells was captured by template switching.

This clonotype was seen only a few times. With 4 bases clipped from V and 4 bases from J, the junction kept 7 bases outside the gene matches. Per the germline V gene, CDR1 is SGDLS and CDR2 is YYNGEE. This CDR3 comprises 15 residues. Next came a second PCR, run for roughly 7 to 12 cycles, which used a sample-barcoded 5' primer along with a J-beta primer mix. CDR3-containing paired-end reads numbering at least 2.5 million came from each sample. TCRdb re-called the 5' RACE reads with MiXCR, one entry per CDR3 protein. The sample yields about 1.1 million distinct CDR3 sequences, under 40% seen once. The source is a man in his late teens or twenties in good health. Sequencing was carried out using blood. The chain joins TRBV9 to TRBJ1-4; 7 bases line up with TRBD1. The CDR3 region is CASSSTGSGNEKLFF. Written as DNA, the CDR3 is TGTGCCAGCAGCTCGACAGGGTCCGGTAATGAAAAACTGTTTTTT.